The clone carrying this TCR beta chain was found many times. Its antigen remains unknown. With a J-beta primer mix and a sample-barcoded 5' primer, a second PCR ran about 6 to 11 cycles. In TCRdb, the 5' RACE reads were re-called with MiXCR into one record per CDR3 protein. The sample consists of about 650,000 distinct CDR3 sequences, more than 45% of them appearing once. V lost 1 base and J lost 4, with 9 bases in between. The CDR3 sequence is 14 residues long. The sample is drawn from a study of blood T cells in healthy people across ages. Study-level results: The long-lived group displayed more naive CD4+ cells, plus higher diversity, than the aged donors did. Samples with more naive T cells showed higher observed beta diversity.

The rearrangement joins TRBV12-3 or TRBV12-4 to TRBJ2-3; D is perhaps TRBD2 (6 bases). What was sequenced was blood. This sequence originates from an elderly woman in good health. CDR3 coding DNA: TGTGCCAGCAGTTTAGGCGGGGCTCCAGATACGCAGTATTTT. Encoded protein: CASSLGGAPDTQYF.